This T cell receptor beta chain was recorded in a study of T cells in Graves' hyperthyroidism and ophthalmopathy. The overall study: At the time of initial diagnosis and before any treatment, peripheral blood was collected. Study outcomes and limitations: Most thyroid clonotypes expanded above 0.001 were also detected in blood. Ophthalmopathy was distinguished from stable hyperthyroidism by 13 V-J signatures. The model identified upcoming ophthalmopathy a median roughly 6.5 months ahead of onset.

RNA transcripts provided the source from which TCR beta CDR3 regions were amplified. In the first-round RT-PCR of the TCR CDR3, the HTBI primer set was used. Each CDR3 protein is one row after TCRdb ran MiXCR on the multiplex PCR reads. The profile shows more than 50,000 distinct CDR3 sequences, about 57% of them singletons. Comments on this clonotype: What it binds is not known.

With 2 bases removed from V and 0 bases from J, the gap between germline ends came to 10 bases. Germline CDR1 SGHVS, CDR2 FNYEAQ. This CDR3 spans 15 amino acids. The source material was blood. This chain links TRBV7-6 with TRBJ1-1, with a tentative D call TRBD1 (6 bases). This TCR derives from a woman aged 60-75 years with Graves' ophthalmopathy. In DNA, the CDR3 is TGTGCCAGCAGCTTATGGGGGGCACTGAACACTGAAGCTTTCTTT. Protein product: CASSLWGALNTEAFF.